The entry below gives a single T cell receptor (beta chain) sequence along with its context. Antigen specificity is unknown. This entry comes from a study of T-cell memory formation after mild COVID-19. For the study at large: Largely donor-specific sequence clusters came from a couple of donors.

A single record per CDR3 protein comes from TCRdb applying MiXCR to the 5' RACE reads. The data show about 350,000 distinct CDR3 sequences, with roughly an eighth seen just once and 20% to 25% held by the top ten. Study-wide findings and caveats: Some clones that responded turned up in pre-infection memory, which suggests that cross-reactive memory joined in. The authors left the SARS-CoV-2 specificity of second-wave clones peaking on day 37 unconfirmed.

The junction had 6 bases not matched to a gene; V was cut back by 4 bases and J by 8 bases. The CDR3 is made up of 14 amino acids. Germline V gene sequence: CDR1 MNHEY, CDR2 SVGAGI. The origin of this receptor is a man aged 18 to 29 who had mild COVID-19 (a few samples of this study predate the infection). Cell type and time point are not known. What was sequenced was PBMCs or a T cell subset sorted from them (not recorded which). The chain couples TRBV6-5 to TRBJ1-4; 8 positions match TRBD1. Here the CDR3 DNA reads TGTGCCAGCAGTTTCACAGGGGGAGGCGAAAAACTGTTTTTT. Residues: CASSFTGGGEKLFF.